This TCR beta chain was observed in a study of cytomegalovirus exposure and HLA in healthy donors. The CDR3 is 17 residues long. V dropped 0 bases and J dropped 4; count of bases not matched to a gene: 7. Germline V gene data show CDR1 as SGHRS and CDR2 as YFSETQ. Sequencing used immunoSEQ multiplex PCR; TCRdb keeps in-frame clones, though not all of them. The repertoire includes under 250,000 clones, roughly 81% of them detected once, and over 0.95% sits in the top ten. The study drew the donors from its approximately 120-subject validation cohort, separate from the roughly 710-subject first cohort.

The sequenced sample consisted of PBMCs. The source is a young woman in good health and CMV-seronegative. V usage is TRBV5-1 and J usage is TRBJ1-5, with 10 bases aligning to TRBD1. CDR3 nucleotides: TGCGCCAGCAGCTTGGGTGACAGGGGGCTTCGAAATCAGCCCCAGCATTTT. As protein: CASSLGDRGLRNQPQHF.